The source of this T cell receptor beta chain is a study of cytomegalovirus exposure and HLA in healthy donors. V lost 3 bases to trimming and J lost 4 bases; unmatched junction nucleotides: 0. CDR3 length: 13 residues. Per germline, CDR1 SGHTA and CDR2 FQGNSA. With regard to this clone: Other DNA sequences from this sample encode an identical CDR3 as well.

PCR was performed using 60 Vbeta and 13 Jbeta primers. Only in-frame clones appear in the TCRdb table, and some are missing; sequencing was by immunoSEQ multiplex PCR. The profile shows approximately 130,000 clones, more than 70% of them singletons. The chain links TRBV7-2 to TRBJ1-5; 7 bases line up with TRBD1. The TCR comes from a young woman in good health and CMV-seropositive. Specimen: PBMCs. DNA of the CDR3: TGTGCCAGCAGCTTCAGGGGGAATCAGCCCCAGCATTTT. It encodes CASSFRGNQPQHF.